The 18 T cell receptor beta chains presented below share a single source sample, sequenced in a study of blood T cells in healthy people across ages (dated by TCRdb to 2015 to 2017). Library preparation employed 5' RACE. The instrument given in TCRdb is Illumina HiSeq 2500. A second about 7 to 11 cycle PCR used a sample-barcoded 5' primer and a J-beta primer mix. TCRdb trimmed the raw reads at Q25, called clones with MiXCR and kept productive beta chains. Entries that share a CDR3 protein sequence are merged under the most common genes and DNA. The sample contains about 1.8 million distinct CDR3 sequences, about 50% of them found a single time. 2% to 2.5% of the sample goes to the ten largest clones. Sample: blood. These receptors were collected from a woman in her thirties or forties in good health.

J is TRBJ2-1 and V is TRBV28; 10 nucleotides align to TRBD2. The CDR3 totals 16 residues. Germline V lookup: CDR1 MDHEN, CDR2 SYDVKM. V lost 1 base to trimming and J lost 1 base; unmatched junction nucleotides: 1. The CDR3 DNA follows: TGTGCCAGCAGTTTATTTAGCGGGGGGTCCTACAATGAGCAGTTCTTC. Translation gives CASSLFSGGSYNEQFF.

The V gene is TRBV25-1, the J gene TRBJ1-1; no definite D call. Germline CDR1 is MGHDK and CDR2 is SYGVNS. This CDR3 comprises 13 residues. Trimming removed 3 bases from V and 11 bases from J, with 16 bases in between. CDR3 amino acids: CASSDYGRSGAFF. The CDR3 DNA reads TGTGCCAGCAGTGACTACGGACGGTCCGGGGCTTTCTTT.

The chain carries TRBV29-1 and TRBJ2-1, with D possibly called TRBD1 or TRBD2 (7 bases each). Matching the DNA end better, TRBJ2-7 makes the J call doubtful. This CDR3 has 16 residues. Germline CDR1 is SQVTM and CDR2 is ANQGSEA. This CDR3 reads CSVASGDSGAYNEQYF. For the CDR3, the DNA is TGCAGCGTTGCCTCCGGGGACAGCGGGGCGTACAATGAGCAGTACTTC.

The CDR3 loop is CASSPGLGTEAFF. CDR3 DNA sequence: TGTGCCAGCAGCCCGGGACTTGGCACTGAAGCTTTCTTT. V is TRBV5-6 and J is TRBJ1-1, with TRBD1 as a possible D gene (5 bases). Germline CDR1 reads SGHDT; CDR2 reads YYEEEE. The CDR3 is made up of 13 amino acids. The V end lost 4 bases, the J end lost 4 bases, and 11 bases lay between the germline ends. Full variable domain (missing parts from reference TRBV5-6 and TRBJ1-1): DAGVTQSPTHLIKTRGQQVTLRCSPKSGHDTVSWYQQALGQGPQFIFQYYEEEERQRGNFPDRFSGHQFPNYSSELNVNALLLGDSALYLCASSPGLGTEAFFGQGTRLTVV.

This clonotype was seen a handful of times. The V call is TRBV20-1, the J call TRBJ1-2, with 7 bases matching TRBD1. Germline V gives CDR1 DFQATT, CDR2 SNEGSKA (reference sequence). The CDR3 consists of 12 residues. The CDR3 spells CIGETGPYGYTF. The CDR3 nucleotides are TGCATTGGGGAGACAGGGCCCTATGGCTACACCTTC.

The gene calls are TRBV7-2 and TRBJ2-3, with TRBD2 matching 10 bases. The CDR3 runs 16 residues. Losses at the gene ends were 5 bases for V and 2 bases for J; bases not matched to a gene: 7. From germline, CDR1 is SGHTA and CDR2 FQGNSA. CDR3 region: CASSKRGGLNTDTQYF. The DNA for the CDR3 is TGTGCCAGCAGCAAGCGGGGGGGCCTAAACACAGATACGCAGTATTTT.

The table lists this clonotype with a few counts. The genes are TRBV4-3 and TRBJ2-4, with no clear D. Judging by the DNA end, TRBJ2-7 fits better; the J call may be wrong. Per the germline V gene, CDR1 is LGHNA and CDR2 is YSLEER. The length of the CDR3 is 16 residues. In nucleotides, the CDR3 is TGCGCCAGCAGCCAAGAGTTTGCAGGTTCCTCCTACGAGCAGTACTTC. Protein: CASSQEFAGSSYEQYF.

The chain uses TRBV5-1 and TRBJ2-6; 8 nucleotides line up with TRBD1. V trimming: 0 bases; J trimming: 4 bases; junction bases outside the gene matches: 3. Germline-derived CDR1 and CDR2 are SGHRS and YFSETQ. The CDR3 has 16 amino acids. This chain's CDR3 is CASSLGGQGGANVLTF. The CDR3 bases are TGCGCCAGCAGCTTGGGCGGACAGGGCGGGGCCAACGTCCTGACTTTC. Supplemented by reference TRBV5-1 and TRBJ2-6, the full variable domain reads KAGVTQTPRYLIKTRGQQVTLSCSPISGHRSVSWYQQTPGQGLQFLFEYFSETQRNKGNFPGRFSGRQFSNSRSEMNVSTLELGDSALYLCASSLGGQGGANVLTFGAGSRLTVL.

The chain uses TRBV14 and TRBJ1-5; possibly TRBD1 for D (5 bases). V shed 2 bases and J shed 9 bases, with 11 bases lying between them. Germline assignment: CDR1 SGHDN and CDR2 FVKESK. The CDR3 contains 13 residues. The CDR3 region has the DNA TGTGCCAGCAGCCAAACCGGGGCGGGGCCCCAGCATTTT. Residues: CASSQTGAGPQHF.

The V call is TRBV6-2 or TRBV6-3, the J call TRBJ2-4; D is perhaps TRBD1 (6 bases). TRBJ2-7 explains the end of the DNA better; the J call may be wrong. CDR3 size: 15 residues. Germline V gene sequence: CDR1 MNHEY, CDR2 SVGEGT. CDR3 amino acids: CASTLTTGTTYEQYF. CDR3 sequence (DNA): TGTGCCAGCACATTAACGACAGGTACAACCTACGAGCAGTACTTC.

CDR3 sequence: CATSDAGTGLKTQYF. CDR3 DNA: TGTGCCACCAGTGATGCCGGGACAGGGCTAAAGACCCAGTACTTC. The chain has TRBV24-1 and TRBJ2-7; 9 bases are a match to TRBD1. The J call is doubtful: the DNA matches TRBJ2-5 better. The germline V gene has CDR1 KGHDR and CDR2 SFDVKD. The CDR3 contains 15 residues.

This clonotype was counted a single time. The gene calls are TRBV27 and TRBJ2-7; 11 positions agree with TRBD2. V was pared by 5 bases and J by 3 bases, with 12 bases of the junction left unmatched. CDR1 and CDR2 from the germline V gene are MNHEY and SMNVEV (reference sequence). This CDR3 has 17 residues. The CDR3 nucleotides read TGTGCCAGCAGTCCAAAAGCAGGGACTAGCGGAATCTACGAGCAGTACTTC. Translating gives CASSPKAGTSGIYEQYF.

This chain connects TRBV23-1 to TRBJ1-5; TRBD1 is a possible D gene (6 bases). TRBV23-1 is assigned to the ORF class and has an uncertain function. The germline V and J ends were trimmed by 7 bases and 1 base, with 17 bases remaining between them. The length of the CDR3 is 16 residues. CDR3 protein: CASIEGKGESNQPQHF. Here the CDR3 DNA reads TGCGCCAGCATTGAGGGGAAGGGGGAAAGCAATCAGCCCCAGCATTTT.

The chain couples TRBV28 to TRBJ2-1, with unresolved D. The CDR3 consists of 14 residues. The V gene lost 3 bases and the J gene lost 2 bases, with 8 bases spanning the gap. Germline assignment: CDR1 MDHEN and CDR2 SYDVKM. The CDR3 reads CASSFVLPYNEQFF. As DNA, the CDR3 is TGTGCCAGCAGTTTCGTACTTCCCTACAATGAGCAGTTCTTC.

The chain has TRBV2 and TRBJ2-3; 7 positions match TRBD2. The germline gives CDR1 SNHLY, CDR2 FYNNEI. V was clipped by 5 bases and J by 7 bases; unmatched bases: 9. The CDR3 length is 14 residues. In DNA form, the CDR3 reads TGTGCCAGCAGTACTGGGTCTAGCGGATATACGCAGTATTTT. Its translation is CASSTGSSGYTQYF.

With regard to this clonotype: At one boundary the junction diverges from the germline segment, which might be a read error. The CDR3 DNA is TGTGCCAGCAGCTTAGTGACAGGGGGCAATCAGCCCCGGCATTTT. Its protein is CASSLVTGGNQPRHF. The V gene is TRBV7-2, the J gene TRBJ1-5, with 10 bases fitting TRBD1. CDR1 is SGHTA and CDR2 is FQGNSA in the germline V gene. This CDR3 has 15 residues.

The rearrangement links TRBV4-1 to TRBJ2-5; D call uncertain. The CDR3 extends over 12 amino acids. Germline CDR1 MGHRA, CDR2 YSYEKL. V gave up 1 base and J gave up 4 bases, with 4 bases separating them. CDR3 amino acids: CASSQVAETQYF. The CDR3 region has the DNA TGCGCCAGCAGCCAAGTGGCAGAGACCCAGTACTTC.

The chain links TRBV7-2 to TRBJ1-4; D call uncertain. This CDR3 region has 14 residues. Germline assignment: CDR1 SGHTA and CDR2 FQGNSA. Trimming stripped 5 bases from V and 4 bases from J, with 11 bases between. The CDR3 DNA sequence: TGTGCCAGCAGCCCCAGACTACTTAATGAAAAACTGTTTTTT. Translated: CASSPRLLNEKLFF. The variable domain in full, with the rest retrieved from reference TRBV7-2 and TRBJ1-4, is GAGVSQSPSNKVTEKGKDVELRCDPISGHTALYWYRQSLGQGLEFLIYFQGNSAPDKSGLPSDRFSAERTGGSVSTLTIQRTQQEDSAVYLCASSPRLLNEKLFFGSGTQLSVL.